This TCR beta chain was identified during a study of CD8 T cells in ankylosing spondylitis. In TCRdb, the 5' RACE reads were re-called with MiXCR into one record per CDR3 protein. The top ten clones hold roughly 43% of a sample with hundreds of thousands of distinct CDR3 sequences, about 17% of them seen once. This CDR3 contains 18 residues. The V end was cut by 0 bases, the J end by 1 base, with 16 bases between. CDR1 is SGDLS and CDR2 is YYNGEE in the germline V gene. Study-wide results and limits: Previously reported in reactive arthritis synovial fluid and blood were some of the motif variants. Disease-linked clones displayed a CD8+ phenotype and appeared relatively rarely in peripheral blood. Disease-linked clones were reportedly significantly enriched in matched ankylosing spondylitis synovial fluid. Ankylosing spondylitis blood seemed to carry a telltale TCR beta motif made of eight highly homologous variants.

This clonotype has only a few counts. Its antigen is not identified. This TCR derives from a male donor with ankylosing spondylitis. The sample taken for sequencing was blood, either unsorted or a sorted T cell fraction (not recorded which). This rearrangement joins TRBV9 to TRBJ2-2; TRBD2 might be the D (5 bases). CDR3 residues: CASSVALGSNWNTGELFF. The CDR3 DNA reads TGTGCCAGCAGCGTAGCTTTAGGGAGCAATTGGAACACCGGGGAGCTGTTTTTT. Filled out from reference TRBV9 and TRBJ2-2, the complete variable domain reads DSGVTQTPKHLITATGQRVTLRCSPRSGDLSVYWYQQSLDQGLQFLIQYYNGEERAKGNILERFSAQQFPDLHSELNLSSLELGDSALYFCASSVALGSNWNTGELFFGEGSRLTVL.